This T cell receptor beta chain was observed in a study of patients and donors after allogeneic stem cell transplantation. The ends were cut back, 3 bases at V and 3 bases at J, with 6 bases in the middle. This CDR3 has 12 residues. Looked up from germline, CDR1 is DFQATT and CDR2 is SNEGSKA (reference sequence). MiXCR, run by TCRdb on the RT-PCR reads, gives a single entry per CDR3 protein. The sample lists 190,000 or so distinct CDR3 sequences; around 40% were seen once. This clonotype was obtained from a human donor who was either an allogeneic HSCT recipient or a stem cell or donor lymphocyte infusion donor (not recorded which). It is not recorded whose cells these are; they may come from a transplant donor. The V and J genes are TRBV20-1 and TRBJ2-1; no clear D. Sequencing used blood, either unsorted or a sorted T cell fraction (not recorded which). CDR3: CSASLGYNEQFF. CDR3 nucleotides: TGCAGTGCTAGTTTGGGCTACAATGAGCAGTTCTTC.